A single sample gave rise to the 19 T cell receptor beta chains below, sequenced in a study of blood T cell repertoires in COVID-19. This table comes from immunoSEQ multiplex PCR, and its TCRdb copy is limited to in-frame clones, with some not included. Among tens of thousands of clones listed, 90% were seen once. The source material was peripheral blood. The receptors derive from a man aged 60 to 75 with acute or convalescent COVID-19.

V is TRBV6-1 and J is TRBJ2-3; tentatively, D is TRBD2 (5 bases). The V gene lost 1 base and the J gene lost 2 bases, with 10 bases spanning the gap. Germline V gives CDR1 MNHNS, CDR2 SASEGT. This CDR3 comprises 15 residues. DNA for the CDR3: TGTGCCAGCAGTGAAGTACGGGAATCCACAGATACGCAGTATTTT. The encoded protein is CASSEVRESTDTQYF.

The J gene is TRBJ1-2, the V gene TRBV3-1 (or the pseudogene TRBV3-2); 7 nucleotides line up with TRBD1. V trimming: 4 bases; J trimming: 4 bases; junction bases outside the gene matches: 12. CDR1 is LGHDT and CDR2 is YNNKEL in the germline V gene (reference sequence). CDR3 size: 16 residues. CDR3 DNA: TGTGCCAGCAGCCCCACCCAGACAGGGCTGGCCTATGGCTACACCTTC. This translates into CASSPTQTGLAYGYTF.

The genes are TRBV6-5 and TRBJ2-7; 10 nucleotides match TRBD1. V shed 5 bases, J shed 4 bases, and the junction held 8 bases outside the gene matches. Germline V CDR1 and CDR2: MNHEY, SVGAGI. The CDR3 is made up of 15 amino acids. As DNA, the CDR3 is TGTGCCAGCAGTACACCGGGACAGGGGAGATACGAGCAGTACTTC. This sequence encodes CASSTPGQGRYEQYF.

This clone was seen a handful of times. DNA for the CDR3: TGTGCCAGCACCCCCGGGACAGGGAGGTTGTTGGGCGCCTACGAGCAGTACTTC. This encodes CASTPGTGRLLGAYEQYF. V and J are TRBV27 and TRBJ2-7, with 9 bases fitting TRBD1. The V and J ends lost 7 bases and 2 bases, in that order; junction bases with no gene match: 18. This CDR3 is 18 amino acids long. CDR1 and CDR2 from the germline V gene are MNHEY and SMNVEV (reference sequence).

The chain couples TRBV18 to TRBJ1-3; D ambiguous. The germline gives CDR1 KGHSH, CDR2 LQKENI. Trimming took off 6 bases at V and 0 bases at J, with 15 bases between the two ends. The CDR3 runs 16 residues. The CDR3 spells CASSLSTESSGNTIYF. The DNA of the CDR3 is TGTGCCAGCTCCCTCTCGACTGAGAGCTCTGGAAACACCATATATTTT.

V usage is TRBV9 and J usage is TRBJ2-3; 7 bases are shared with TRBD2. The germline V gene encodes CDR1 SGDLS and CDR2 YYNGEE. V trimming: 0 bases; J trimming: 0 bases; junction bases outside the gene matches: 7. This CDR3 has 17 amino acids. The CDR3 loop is CASSVGGGGGSTDTQYF. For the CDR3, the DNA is TGTGCCAGCAGCGTAGGCGGGGGAGGAGGCAGCACAGATACGCAGTATTTT.

CDR3 nucleotides: TGTGCCAGCAGCTTAGGACAGGGGAGCTCCTACGAGCAGTACTTC. This sequence encodes CASSLGQGSSYEQYF. The genes are TRBV5-6 and TRBJ2-7; 9 nucleotides line up with TRBD1. V lost 2 bases to trimming and J lost 0 bases; unmatched junction nucleotides: 3. The CDR3 totals 15 residues. Per germline, CDR1 SGHDT and CDR2 YYEEEE.

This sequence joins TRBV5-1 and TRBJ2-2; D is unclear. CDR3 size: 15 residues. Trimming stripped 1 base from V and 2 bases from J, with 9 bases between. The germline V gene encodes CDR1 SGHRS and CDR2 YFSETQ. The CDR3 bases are TGCGCCAGCAGCTTGTCTTTGGGCAACACCGGGGAGCTGTTTTTT. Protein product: CASSLSLGNTGELFF.

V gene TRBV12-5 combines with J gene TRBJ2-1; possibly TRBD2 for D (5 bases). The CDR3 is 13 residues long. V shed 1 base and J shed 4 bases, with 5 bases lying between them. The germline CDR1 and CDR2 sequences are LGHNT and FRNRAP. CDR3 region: CASGLGEYNEQFF. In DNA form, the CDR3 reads TGTGCTAGTGGTTTGGGGGAGTACAATGAGCAGTTCTTC.

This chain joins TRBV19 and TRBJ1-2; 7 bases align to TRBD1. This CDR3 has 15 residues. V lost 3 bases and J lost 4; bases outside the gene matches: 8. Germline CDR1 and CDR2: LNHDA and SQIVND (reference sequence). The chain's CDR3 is CASSMPPRGTYGYTF. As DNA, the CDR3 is TGTGCCAGTAGTATGCCCCCCAGGGGGACCTATGGCTACACCTTC.

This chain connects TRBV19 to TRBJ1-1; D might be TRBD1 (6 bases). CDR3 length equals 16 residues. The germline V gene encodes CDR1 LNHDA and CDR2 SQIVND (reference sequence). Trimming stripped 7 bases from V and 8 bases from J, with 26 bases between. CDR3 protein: CASISGGPIGNREAFF. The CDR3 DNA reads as TGTGCCAGTATCTCCGGGGGGCCGATTGGGAATCGGGAAGCTTTCTTT.

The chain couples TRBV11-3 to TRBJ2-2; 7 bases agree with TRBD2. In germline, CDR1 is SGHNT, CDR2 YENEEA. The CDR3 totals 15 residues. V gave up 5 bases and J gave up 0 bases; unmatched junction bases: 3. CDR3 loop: CASSPGGTNTGELFF. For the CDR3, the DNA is TGTGCCAGCAGCCCCGGGGGGACGAACACCGGGGAGCTGTTTTTT.

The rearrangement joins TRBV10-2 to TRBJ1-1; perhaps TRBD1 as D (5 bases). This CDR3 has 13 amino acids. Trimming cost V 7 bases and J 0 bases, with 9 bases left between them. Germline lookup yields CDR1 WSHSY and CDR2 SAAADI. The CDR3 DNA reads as TGCGCCAGCACCCAAGGGGTGAACACTGAAGCTTTCTTT. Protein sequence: CASTQGVNTEAFF.

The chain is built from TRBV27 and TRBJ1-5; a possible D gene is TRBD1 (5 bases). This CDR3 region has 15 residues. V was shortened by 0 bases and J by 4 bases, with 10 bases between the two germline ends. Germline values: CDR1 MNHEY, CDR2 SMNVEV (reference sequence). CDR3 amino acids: CASSLSGVLNQPQHF. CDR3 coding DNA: TGTGCCAGCAGTTTATCAGGGGTACTAAATCAGCCCCAGCATTTT.

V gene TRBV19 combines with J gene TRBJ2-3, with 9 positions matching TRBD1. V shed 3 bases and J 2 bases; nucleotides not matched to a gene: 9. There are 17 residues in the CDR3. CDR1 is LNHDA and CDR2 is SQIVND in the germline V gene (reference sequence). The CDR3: CASSILGTGSNTDTQYF. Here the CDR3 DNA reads TGTGCCAGTAGTATCTTGGGGACAGGGTCCAACACAGATACGCAGTATTTT. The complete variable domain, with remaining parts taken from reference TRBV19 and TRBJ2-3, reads DGGITQSPKYLFRKEGQNVTLSCEQNLNHDAMYWYRQDPGQGLRLIYYSQIVNDFQKGDIAEGYSVSREKKESFPLTVTSAQKNPTAFYLCASSILGTGSNTDTQYFGPGTRLTVL.

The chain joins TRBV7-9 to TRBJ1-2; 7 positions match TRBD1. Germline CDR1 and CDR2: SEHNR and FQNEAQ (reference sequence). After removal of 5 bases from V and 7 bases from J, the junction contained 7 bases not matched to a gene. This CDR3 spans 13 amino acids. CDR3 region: CASSLEGALGYTF. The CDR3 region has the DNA TGTGCCAGCAGCCTCGAGGGGGCGCTTGGCTACACCTTC.

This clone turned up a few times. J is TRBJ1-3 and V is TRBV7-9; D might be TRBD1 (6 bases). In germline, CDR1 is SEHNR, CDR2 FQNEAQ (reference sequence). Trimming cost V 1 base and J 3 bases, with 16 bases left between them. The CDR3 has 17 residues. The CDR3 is CASSLVVKQGFGNTIYF. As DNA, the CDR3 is TGTGCCAGCAGCTTAGTAGTGAAACAGGGCTTTGGAAACACCATATATTTT.

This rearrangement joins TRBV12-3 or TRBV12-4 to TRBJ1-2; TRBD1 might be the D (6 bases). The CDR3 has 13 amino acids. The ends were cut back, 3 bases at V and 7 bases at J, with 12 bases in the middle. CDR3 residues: CASSLMGRGGYTF. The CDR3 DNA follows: TGTGCCAGCAGTTTGATGGGCAGGGGTGGCTACACCTTC.

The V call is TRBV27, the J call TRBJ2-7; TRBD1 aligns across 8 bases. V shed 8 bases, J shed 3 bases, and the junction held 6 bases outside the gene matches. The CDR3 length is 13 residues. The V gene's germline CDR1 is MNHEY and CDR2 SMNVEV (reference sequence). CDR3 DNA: TGTGCCAGCCAGGGGGCTTATCGCTACGAGCAGTACTTC. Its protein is CASQGAYRYEQYF.